These T cell receptor beta chains were read from a single sample in a study of vaccination and CD4 T cells after COVID-19. One entry per CDR3 protein results from TCRdb running MiXCR on the PCR reads. The sample has 11,000 or so distinct CDR3 sequences, approximately 46% seen once. Antigen specificity for these receptors is unknown. What was sequenced was CD4+ T cells from blood, cultured in vitro. The receptors originated from a human donor who had recovered from COVID-19. The CDR3 runs from the conserved cysteine through the conserved F or W. The D gene is left open where the match is weak. Some rows have no size entry. The others give once, few or many, or a class for an expanded clone.

clone_size | j_call | v_call | d_call | cdr3_length | cdr3_aa | cdr3_nt
NA | TRBJ1-4 | TRBV25-1 | NA | 15 | CASTATGATNEKLFF | TGTGCCAGCACGGCAACCGGGGCAACTAATGAAAAACTGTTTTTT
large | TRBJ2-7 | TRBV20-1 | NA | 15 | CSARGPGSRINEQYF | TGCAGTGCTAGAGGACCGGGGTCGCGAATCAACGAGCAGTACTTC
NA | TRBJ1-5 | TRBV20-1 | NA | 12 | CSARQGGQPQHF | TGCAGTGCTAGGCAGGGTGGTCAGCCCCAGCATTTT
few | TRBJ1-3 | TRBV12-3/TRBV12-4 | NA | 15 | CASSLGANSGNTIYF | TGTGCCAGCAGTTTAGGCGCCAACTCTGGAAACACCATATATTTT
NA | TRBJ1-2 | TRBV6-2/TRBV6-3 | TRBD1 | 15 | CASSLTTGANYGYTF | TGTGCCAGCAGTCTAACGACAGGGGCTAACTATGGCTACACCTTC
NA | TRBJ2-3 | TRBV7-2 | TRBD2 | 16 | CASSASGGTSTDTQYF | TGTGCCAGCAGCGCTAGCGGGGGGACTAGCACAGATACGCAGTATTTT
medium-sized | TRBJ1-1 | TRBV18 | NA | 13 | CASSGALNTEAFF | TGTGCCAGCTCAGGGGCACTGAACACTGAAGCTTTCTTT
NA | TRBJ2-5 | TRBV7-3 | TRBD1 | 16 | CASSSTGGSPRETQYF | TGTGCCAGCAGCTCAACAGGGGGTTCTCCCAGAGAGACCCAGTACTTC
few | TRBJ2-5 | TRBV5-3 | NA | 23 | CARSSWPKASTRDTEPPQETQYF | TGTGCCAGAAGCTCCTGGCCAAAAGCTAGTACCCGGGACACCGAACCTCCCCAAGAGACCCAGTACTTC
NA | TRBJ2-3 | TRBV4-3 | TRBD2 | 15 | CASSQDSGGVDTQYF | TGCGCCAGCAGCCAAGATAGCGGGGGGGTAGATACGCAGTATTTT
NA | TRBJ1-2 | TRBV4-3 | NA | 15 | CASSPGQLSLYGYTF | TGCGCCAGCAGCCCCGGACAGCTTTCACTTTATGGCTACACCTTC
NA | TRBJ1-2 | TRBV19 | NA | 15 | CASTPGSVGNYGYTF | TGTGCCAGTACCCCCGGAAGTGTGGGGAACTATGGCTACACCTTC
few | TRBJ2-7 | TRBV7-2 | TRBD1 | 16 | CASSTYSGTGGRSQYF | TGTGCCAGCAGCACCTACTCCGGGACAGGGGGCAGATCGCAGTACTTC
once | TRBJ2-7 | TRBV21-1 | NA | 14 | CASSKVSSLSEQYF | TGTGCCAGCAGCAAAGTTAGCTCCCTCAGCGAGCAGTACTTC
few | TRBJ2-7 | TRBV7-3 | NA | 15 | CASSLYGGLSYEQYF | TGTGCCAGCAGCCTCTATGGGGGGCTCTCCTACGAGCAGTACTTC
NA | TRBJ1-2 | TRBV3-1 | TRBD1 | 13 | CASSYRDSRGYTF | TGTGCCAGCAGCTACCGGGACAGTCGTGGCTACACCTTC
medium-sized | TRBJ2-1 | TRBV20-1 | NA | 15 | CSASVFHGAYNEQFF | TGCAGTGCTAGCGTTTTTCACGGCGCCTACAATGAGCAGTTCTTC
few | TRBJ1-2 | TRBV19 | NA | 14 | CASSISAYPGGYTF | TGTGCCAGTAGTATTTCAGCCTATCCAGGGGGCTACACCTTC
few | TRBJ2-5 | TRBV20-1 | TRBD2 | 16 | CSARTLAGGDQETQYF | TGCAGTGCTAGAACTCTGGCGGGGGGCGACCAAGAGACCCAGTACTTC
NA | TRBJ1-6 | TRBV6-1 | TRBD1 | 18 | CASSRGTGFSSYNSPLHF | TGTGCCAGCAGTCGAGGGACAGGGTTTAGCTCCTATAATTCACCCCTCCACTTT
NA | TRBJ2-3 | TRBV19 | NA | 15 | CASSNRRVSTDTQYF | TGTGCCAGTAGCAATCGCAGGGTATCCACAGATACGCAGTATTTT
NA | TRBJ1-4 | TRBV20-1 | NA | 16 | CSANGQLIGIEEKLFF | TGCAGTGCCAACGGACAGCTAATAGGGATTGAGGAAAAACTGTTTTTT
NA | TRBJ1-1 | TRBV6-2/TRBV6-3 | TRBD1 | 13 | CASSYRGGGEAFF | TGTGCCAGCAGTTACCGAGGGGGCGGGGAAGCTTTCTTT
NA | TRBJ1-3 | TRBV6-5 | NA | 16 | CASSYGQARSGNTIYF | TGTGCCAGCAGTTACGGTCAGGCGCGCTCTGGAAACACCATATATTTT
NA | TRBJ1-6 | TRBV19 | NA | 12 | CASRLGNSPLHF | TGTGCCAGTCGACTGGGAAATTCACCCCTCCACTTT
NA | TRBJ2-2 | TRBV12-3/TRBV12-4 | NA | 16 | CASRRDGGALAGELFF | TGTGCCAGCAGACGCGACGGTGGGGCCCTAGCCGGGGAGCTGTTTTTT
few | TRBJ1-6 | TRBV18 | NA | 13 | CASSPGNNSPLHF | TGTGCCAGCTCACCAGGGAACAATTCACCCCTCCACTTT
NA | TRBJ1-2 | TRBV5-6 | NA | 14 | CASSLEAPNYGYTF | TGTGCCAGCAGCTTGGAGGCCCCTAACTATGGCTACACCTTC
few | TRBJ1-1 | TRBV27 | TRBD1 | 18 | CASSLSILTGSVNTEAFF | TGTGCCAGCAGTTTATCGATCCTGACAGGGTCGGTGAACACTGAAGCTTTCTTT
few | TRBJ1-1 | TRBV20-1 | NA | 14 | CSALRGEGSTEAFF | TGCAGTGCTCTGCGGGGGGAAGGGAGCACTGAAGCTTTCTTT
few | TRBJ1-1 | TRBV4-2 | NA | 15 | CASSLIRDGNTEAFF | TGTGCCAGCAGCCTAATCCGGGACGGTAACACTGAAGCTTTCTTT
NA | TRBJ2-7 | TRBV27 | NA | 12 | CASSRDRYEQYF | TGTGCCAGCAGTCGGGACCGATACGAGCAGTACTTC
NA | TRBJ1-5 | TRBV6-2/TRBV6-3 | NA | 16 | CASNDHREGGNQPQHF | TGTGCCAGCAATGACCACCGGGAGGGAGGCAATCAGCCCCAGCATTTT
NA | TRBJ1-1 | TRBV19 | NA | 14 | CASSHGFRNTEAFF | TGTGCCAGTAGCCATGGATTTCGGAACACTGAAGCTTTCTTT
NA | TRBJ2-7 | TRBV5-1 | NA | 13 | CASSRLTGYEQYF | TGCGCCAGCAGCCGATTGACAGGCTACGAGCAGTACTTC
NA | TRBJ2-3 | TRBV7-3 | TRBD2 | 14 | CASSPGGVTDTQYF | TGTGCCAGCAGCCCTGGGGGGGTCACAGATACGCAGTATTTT
medium-sized | TRBJ1-6 | TRBV5-1 | NA | 15 | CASSLAIDSNSPLHF | TGCGCCAGCAGCTTGGCAATCGACAGCAATTCACCCCTCCACTTT
NA | TRBJ1-2 | TRBV27 | TRBD1 | 13 | CASSGQGRYGYTF | TGTGCCAGTAGTGGACAGGGACGCTATGGCTACACCTTC
few | TRBJ2-3 | TRBV11-2 | NA | 13 | CASSFLSTDTQYF | TGTGCCAGCAGCTTTTTAAGCACAGATACGCAGTATTTT
NA | TRBJ2-7 | TRBV5-1 | NA | 14 | CASSAVLGSYEQYF | TGCGCCAGCAGCGCCGTTCTGGGTTCCTACGAGCAGTACTTC
few | TRBJ1-1 | TRBV7-9 | NA | 13 | CASIPKGDTEAFF | TGTGCCAGCATCCCCAAAGGGGACACTGAAGCTTTCTTT
once | TRBJ2-4 | TRBV6-4 | NA | 12 | CASDTDRNIQYF | TGTGCCAGCGACACGGACAGAAACATTCAGTACTTC
large | TRBJ2-3 | TRBV24-1 | NA | 14 | CATSDLGKADTQYF | TGTGCCACCAGTGATTTGGGGAAGGCAGATACGCAGTATTTT
NA | TRBJ2-5 | TRBV30 | TRBD1 | 12 | CASARDSETQYF | TGTGCCTCCGCCCGGGACAGCGAGACCCAGTACTTC
NA | TRBJ1-2 | TRBV12-3/TRBV12-4 | TRBD1 | 16 | CASSLRGTGVVYGYTF | TGTGCCAGCAGTTTGCGAGGGACAGGGGTTGTCTATGGCTACACCTTC
NA | TRBJ1-2 | TRBV6-5 | NA | 17 | CASSYSNHRWGDDGYTF | TGTGCCAGCAGTTATTCTAACCACCGGTGGGGAGACGATGGCTACACCTTC
NA | TRBJ1-2 | TRBV12-3/TRBV12-4 | NA | 12 | CASSLNRFSYTF | TGTGCCAGCAGTTTAAACCGCTTCAGCTACACCTTC